These 3 T cell receptor beta chains came from one sample sequenced in a study of blood T cells in healthy people across ages. Combining a sample-barcoded 5' primer with a J-beta primer mix, a second PCR ran for roughly 7 to 11 cycles. TCRdb redid the calling of the 5' RACE reads with MiXCR, one entry per CDR3 protein. Seen here are 1.4 million or so distinct CDR3 sequences, about 45% observed once, and the top ten hold more than 4%. Sequencing input: blood. All receptors come from a woman in her late teens or twenties in good health.

The CDR3 DNA sequence: TGCAGCGTGGGAACGGGAGTCGGGCAGTTCTTC. It codes for CSVGTGVGQFF. The V and J genes are TRBV29-1 and TRBJ2-1; possible D gene TRBD2, 6 bases. This CDR3 has 11 amino acids. V was cut by 6 bases and J by 12 bases, with 15 bases left in between. CDR1 is SQVTM, CDR2 ANQGSEA, per germline.

This sequence joins TRBV20-1 and TRBJ2-3; D is uncertain. CDR1 is DFQATT, CDR2 SNEGSKA, per germline (reference sequence). This CDR3 is built from 14 residues. V lost 6 bases to trimming and J lost 2 bases, with 15 bases between them. The CDR3 sequence is CSASPRWSTDTQYF. CDR3 sequence (DNA): TGCAGTGCCTCACCCAGGTGGTCCACAGATACGCAGTATTTT.

The CDR3 sequence is CASSLVGSGTYEQYF. In DNA, the CDR3 is TGCGCCAGCAGCTTGGTGGGAAGTGGAACGTACGAGCAGTACTTC. The chain joins TRBV5-1 to TRBJ2-7, with D unclear. This CDR3 has 15 residues. Germline assignment: CDR1 SGHRS and CDR2 YFSETQ. V was clipped by 0 bases and J by 4 bases, with 14 bases between them.